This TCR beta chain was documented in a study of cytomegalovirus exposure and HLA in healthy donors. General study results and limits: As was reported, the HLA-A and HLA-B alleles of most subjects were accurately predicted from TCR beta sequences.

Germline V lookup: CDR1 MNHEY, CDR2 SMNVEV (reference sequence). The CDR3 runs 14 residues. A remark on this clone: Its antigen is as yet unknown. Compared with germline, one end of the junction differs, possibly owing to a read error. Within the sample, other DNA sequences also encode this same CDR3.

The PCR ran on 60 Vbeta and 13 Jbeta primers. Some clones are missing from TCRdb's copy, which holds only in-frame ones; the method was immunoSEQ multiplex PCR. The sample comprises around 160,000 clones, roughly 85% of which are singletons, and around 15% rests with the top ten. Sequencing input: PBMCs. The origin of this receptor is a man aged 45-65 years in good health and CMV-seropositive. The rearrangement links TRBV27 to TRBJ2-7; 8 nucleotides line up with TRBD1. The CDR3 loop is CASSLIGQGYEQYF. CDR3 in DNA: TGTGCTAGCAGTCTAATCGGACAGGGCTACGAGCAGTACTTC.